The entry that follows covers one TCR beta chain sequence. This CDR3 spans 15 amino acids. Germline V gives CDR1 SGHDT, CDR2 YYEEEE. Germline trimming cut 2 bases from V and 4 bases from J; bases unmatched to any gene: 3. Per the original data handling: Estimated nucleated cell counts came from reference gene primer amplification. Produced via immunoSEQ multiplex PCR; TCRdb's table is partial and in-frame only. D and trimming were read from the DNA, whereas the V and J calls and clone size are those reported in that table. The sample contains approximately 210,000 clones, about four fifths of which appear only once. The sample comes from a study of blood T cell repertoires in COVID-19. Study-level background: COVID-19 samples, acute and convalescent, were from the United States, Italy and Spain. The analysed material was cDNA or gDNA that came from T cells, B-cell-depleted T cells, or PBMCs.

In Seattle, patients joined the study during active infection and were tracked longitudinally. J is TRBJ2-1 and V is TRBV5-6; TRBD1 matches 10 bases. Material: peripheral blood. This clonotype originated in a woman older than 75 with COVID-19, enrolled during active disease. The DNA for the CDR3 is TGTGCCAGCAGCTTTCGACAGGGGGCTTACAATGAGCAGTTCTTC. It encodes CASSFRQGAYNEQFF.